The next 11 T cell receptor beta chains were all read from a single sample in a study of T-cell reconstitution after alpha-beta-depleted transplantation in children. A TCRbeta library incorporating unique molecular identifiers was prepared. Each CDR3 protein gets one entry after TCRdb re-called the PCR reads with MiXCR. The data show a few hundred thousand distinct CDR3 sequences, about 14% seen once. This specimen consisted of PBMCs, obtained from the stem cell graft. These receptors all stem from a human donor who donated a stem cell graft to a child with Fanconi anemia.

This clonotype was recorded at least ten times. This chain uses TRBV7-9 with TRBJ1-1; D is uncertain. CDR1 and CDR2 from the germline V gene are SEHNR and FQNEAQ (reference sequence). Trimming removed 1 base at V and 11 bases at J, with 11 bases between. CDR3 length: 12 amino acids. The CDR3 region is CASSLDTKRAFF. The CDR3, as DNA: TGTGCCAGCAGCTTAGATACGAAGCGGGCTTTCTTT.

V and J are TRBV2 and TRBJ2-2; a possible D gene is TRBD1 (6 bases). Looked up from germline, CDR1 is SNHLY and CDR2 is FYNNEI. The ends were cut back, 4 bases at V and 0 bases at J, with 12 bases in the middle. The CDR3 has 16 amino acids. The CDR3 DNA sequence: TGTGCCAGCAGTGTACAGGGACGGACGAACACCGGGGAGCTGTTTTTT. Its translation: CASSVQGRTNTGELFF.

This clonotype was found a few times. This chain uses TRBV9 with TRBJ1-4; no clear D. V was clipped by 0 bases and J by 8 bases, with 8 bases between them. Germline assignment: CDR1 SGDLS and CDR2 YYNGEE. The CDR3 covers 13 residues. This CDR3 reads CASSVATIEKLFF. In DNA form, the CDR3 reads TGTGCCAGCAGCGTAGCTACAATCGAAAAACTGTTTTTT.

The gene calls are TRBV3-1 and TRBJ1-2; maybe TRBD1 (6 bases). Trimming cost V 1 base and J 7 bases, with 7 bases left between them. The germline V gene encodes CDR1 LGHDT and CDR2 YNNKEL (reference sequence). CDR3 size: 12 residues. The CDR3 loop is CASSQVGAGYTF. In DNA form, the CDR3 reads TGTGCCAGCAGCCAAGTGGGGGCTGGCTACACCTTC.

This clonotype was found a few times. CDR3 bases: TGTGCCAGCAGTTCCGGGGACAGTAGGGGCTATGGCTACACCTTC. This encodes CASSSGDSRGYGYTF. The genes are TRBV12-3 or TRBV12-4 and TRBJ1-2; 7 nucleotides agree with TRBD1. Trimming cost V 4 bases and J 4 bases; bases outside gene matches: 9. The CDR3 runs 15 residues.

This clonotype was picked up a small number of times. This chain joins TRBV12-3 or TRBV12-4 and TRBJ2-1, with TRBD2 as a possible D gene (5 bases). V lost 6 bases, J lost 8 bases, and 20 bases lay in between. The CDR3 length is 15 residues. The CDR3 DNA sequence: TGTGCCAGCAGCGGGCCCGGGCAGGCCGGGGATGAGCAGTTCTTC. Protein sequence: CASSGPGQAGDEQFF.

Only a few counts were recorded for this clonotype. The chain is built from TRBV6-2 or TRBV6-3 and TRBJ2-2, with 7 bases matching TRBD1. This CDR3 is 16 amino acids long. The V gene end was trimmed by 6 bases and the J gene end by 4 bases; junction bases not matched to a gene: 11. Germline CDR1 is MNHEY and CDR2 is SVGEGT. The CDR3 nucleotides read TGTGCCAGCAGCCGCAGGGGGACCCCTTTCACCGGGGAGCTGTTTTTT. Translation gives CASSRRGTPFTGELFF.

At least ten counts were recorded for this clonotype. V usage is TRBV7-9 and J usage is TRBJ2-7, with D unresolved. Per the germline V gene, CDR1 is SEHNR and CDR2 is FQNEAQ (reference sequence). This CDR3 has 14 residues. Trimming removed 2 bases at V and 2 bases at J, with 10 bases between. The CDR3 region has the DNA TGTGCCAGCAGCTTAAGCTCTAACCCCTACGAGCAGTACTTC. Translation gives CASSLSSNPYEQYF.

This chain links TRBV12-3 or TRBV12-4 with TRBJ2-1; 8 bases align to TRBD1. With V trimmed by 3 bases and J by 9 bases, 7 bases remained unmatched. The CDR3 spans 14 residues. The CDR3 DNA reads TGTGCCAGCAGTTTTGGGCGGACAGGGATTGAGCAGTTCTTC. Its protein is CASSFGRTGIEQFF.

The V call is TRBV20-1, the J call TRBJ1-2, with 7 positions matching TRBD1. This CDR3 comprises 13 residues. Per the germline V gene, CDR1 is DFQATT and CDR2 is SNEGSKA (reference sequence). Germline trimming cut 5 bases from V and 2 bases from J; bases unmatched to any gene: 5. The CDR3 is CSASDRSNYGYTF. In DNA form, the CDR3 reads TGCAGTGCTTCGGACAGGTCCAACTATGGCTACACCTTC.

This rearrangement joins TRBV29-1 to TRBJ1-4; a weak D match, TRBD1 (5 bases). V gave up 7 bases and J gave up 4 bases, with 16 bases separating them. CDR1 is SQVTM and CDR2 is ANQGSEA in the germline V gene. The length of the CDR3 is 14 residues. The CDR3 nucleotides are TGCAGCGCACTTGGGACGGAAGATAATGAAAAACTGTTTTTT. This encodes CSALGTEDNEKLFF.